This record covers a single TCR beta chain. Its antigen is unidentified. Data came from immunoSEQ multiplex PCR; TCRdb stores just in-frame clones and leaves some out. The table lists about 68,000 clones, roughly 90% of them singletons, with roughly 8% in the top ten. This sample is drawn from a study of T cell responses to AZD1222 COVID-19 vaccine. Overall study: Second doses that came at about 4 or about 12 weeks were put together. The study's findings and limits: Donors skewed white British and female; clonal diversity was possibly underestimated. None of the repertoires were sampled until the peak T cell response had passed. At baseline, seropositivity was found in only six or seven AZD1222 recipients.

The germline CDR1 and CDR2 sequences are MNHEY and SVGEGT. The CDR3 loop spans 15 amino acids. Losses at the gene ends were 6 bases for V and 7 bases for J; bases not matched to a gene: 7. This chain joins TRBV6-2 or TRBV6-3 and TRBJ2-1, with 12 bases lining up with TRBD2. This receptor was taken from an adult in good health. Sequences were derived from peripheral blood, sampled on day 0 of AZD1222 vaccination. The CDR3, as DNA: TGTGCCAGCAGCCCCGGACTAGCGGGACAAAATGAGCAGTTCTTC. The encoded protein is CASSPGLAGQNEQFF.